The clone carrying this TCR beta chain was detected only a few times. Amplification targeted TCR beta CDR3 regions from RNA transcripts. HTBI primers drove first-round RT-PCR of the TCR CDR3. A single record per CDR3 protein comes from TCRdb applying MiXCR to the multiplex PCR reads. The sample has roughly 570,000 distinct CDR3 sequences, 15% to 17% seen once. The CDR3 is 14 residues long. V was clipped by 2 bases and J by 8 bases, with 12 bases between them. Germline CDR1 and CDR2: MNHGY and SVAAGI. This entry comes from a study of T cells in Graves' hyperthyroidism and ophthalmopathy. Study as a whole: Specimen type is peripheral blood, collected at initial diagnosis prior to any treatment.

Sequenced: blood. The rearrangement joins TRBV6-9 to TRBJ1-4, with D perhaps TRBD1 (6 bases). This TCR came from a young woman with Graves' hyperthyroidism. The CDR3 sequence is CASSYQGRGEKLFF. CDR3 in DNA: TGTGCCAGCAGTTATCAGGGGAGAGGCGAAAAACTGTTTTTT.